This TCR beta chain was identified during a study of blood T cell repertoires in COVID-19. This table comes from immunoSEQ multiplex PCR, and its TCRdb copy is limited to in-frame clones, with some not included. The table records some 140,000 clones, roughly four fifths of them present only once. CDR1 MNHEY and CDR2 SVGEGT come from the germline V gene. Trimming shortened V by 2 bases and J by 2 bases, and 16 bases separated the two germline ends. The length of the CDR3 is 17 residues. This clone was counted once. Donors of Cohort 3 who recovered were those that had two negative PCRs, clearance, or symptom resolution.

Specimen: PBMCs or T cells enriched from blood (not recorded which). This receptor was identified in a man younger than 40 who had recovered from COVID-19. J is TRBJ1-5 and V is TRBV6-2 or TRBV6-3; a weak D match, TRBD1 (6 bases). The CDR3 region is CASSYEHRDTGNQPQHF. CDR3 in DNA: TGTGCCAGCAGTTACGAACACAGGGATACGGGCAATCAGCCCCAGCATTTT.